This is a list of T cell receptor beta chains from one sample in a study of Ad26.COV2.S vaccination and SARS-CoV-2 variants. Produced via immunoSEQ multiplex PCR; TCRdb's table is partial and in-frame only. The table shows roughly 510,000 clones, with roughly 87% occurring only once. The input for sequencing was peripheral blood, taken in a trial of Ad26.COV2.S vaccine versus placebo. These receptors came from a person between 18 and 65 years old who received the Ad26.COV2.S COVID-19 vaccine or a placebo. Both conserved end residues are part of each CDR3. The order of the fields is D gene, V gene, clone size, J gene, CDR3 DNA, CDR3 protein. D genes are given only for firm matches. A row's size may be missing; if present it is once, few, many or a size class.

>TRBD2|TRBV5-4|-|TRBJ2-1
TGTGCCAGCAGCCTGGGAGGGCCCCAGGCCTCCTACAATGAGCAGTTCTTC
CASSLGGPQASYNEQFF
>-|TRBV11-2|-|TRBJ2-5
TGTGCCAGCAGCTTAGTGCGGTTCGGGTTAGGGGAAGAGACCCAGTACTTC
CASSLVRFGLGEETQYF
>-|TRBV6-5|few|TRBJ1-2
TGTGCCAGCAGACCCGAGCGCAGAGGTGGCTACACCTTC
CASRPERRGGYTF
>-|TRBV5-1|once|TRBJ2-3
TGCGCCAGCAGCTTGGGCTCCCGGTCCCTTACAGATACGCAGTATTTT
CASSLGSRSLTDTQYF
>-|TRBV15|-|TRBJ1-6
TGTGCCACCAGCACCCGGTATAATACGGGCCCCAGGGAGAATAATTCACCCCTCCACTTT
CATSTRYNTGPRENNSPLHF
>-|TRBV18|-|TRBJ2-5
TGTGCCAGCTCACCTGGCGGCCAAGAGACCCAGTACTTC
CASSPGGQETQYF
>-|TRBV5-1|-|TRBJ2-2
TGCGCCAGCAGCACCGACACCGTCGCGAACACCGGGGAGCTGTTTTTT
CASSTDTVANTGELFF
>-|TRBV20-1|-|TRBJ2-3
TGCAGTGCTGAGAGCACAGATACGCAGTATTTT
CSAESTDTQYF
>-|TRBV6-5|once|TRBJ2-3
TGTGCCAGCAGTTACTCGGGGCGAGGCGGAAGAACCCAGTATTTT
CASSYSGRGGRTQYF
>-|TRBV29-1|few|TRBJ1-1
TGCAGCGTTTTGACGGTGAACACTGAAGCTTTCTTT
CSVLTVNTEAFF
>TRBD2|TRBV10-3|-|TRBJ2-7
TGTGCCATCAGCCCGACTAGCGGGATTGGTTACGAGCAGTACTTC
CAISPTSGIGYEQYF
>-|TRBV5-8|-|TRBJ2-3
TGTGCCAGCAGCCCACCCTGGCCGAGCACAGATACGCAGTATTTT
CASSPPWPSTDTQYF
>-|TRBV7-9|-|TRBJ1-5
TGTGCCAGCAGCTTCCTCGGAGAATATCAGCCCCAGCATTTT
CASSFLGEYQPQHF
>-|TRBV2|-|TRBJ1-4
TGTGCCAGCAGAATGGGGACAACTAATGAAAAACTGTTTTTT
CASRMGTTNEKLFF
>TRBD2|TRBV2|-|TRBJ2-3
TGTGCCAGCAGATCCGGGACTAGCGGGAGAAATACGCAGTATTTT
CASRSGTSGRNTQYF
>-|TRBV28|few|TRBJ2-7
TGTGCCAGCAGTTCCGACTACGAGCAGTACTTC
CASSSDYEQYF
>-|TRBV11-3|-|TRBJ2-5
TGTGCCAGCAGCCTGTCGGCCCAAGAGACCCAGTACTTC
CASSLSAQETQYF
>-|TRBV29-1|-|TRBJ2-7
TGCAGCGTAGCTGAGAGTTACGAGCAGTACTTC
CSVAESYEQYF
>TRBD1|TRBV5-1|-|TRBJ2-7
TGCGCCAGCAGCTCGTTGACAGGGACCGACGAGCAGTACTTC
CASSSLTGTDEQYF
>TRBD1|TRBV5-1|-|TRBJ2-7
TGCGCCAGCAGCTTGGGCGGGACAGGGAACTACGAGCAGTACTTC
CASSLGGTGNYEQYF
>-|TRBV5-8|-|TRBJ1-2
TGTGCCAGCAGCTGGACAGACAACTATGGCTACACCTTC
CASSWTDNYGYTF
>-|TRBV7-2|-|TRBJ1-3
TGTGCCAGCAGCTTAGCACGCTGGGGGGCCCCAGGGCGAAACACCATATATTTT
CASSLARWGAPGRNTIYF
>-|TRBV28|-|TRBJ1-5
TGTGCCAGCAGTTTCGTCGGCGCCCCTCAGGGGAGGAATGGCAATCAGCCCCAGCATTTT
CASSFVGAPQGRNGNQPQHF
>-|TRBV11-2|-|TRBJ2-2
TGTGCCAGCAGCTTTTATCTTGTTACCGGGGAGCTGTTTTTT
CASSFYLVTGELFF
>-|TRBV3-1/TRBV3-2|-|TRBJ2-7
TGTGCCAGCAGCCAAGGGGTCCACGAGCAGTACTTC
CASSQGVHEQYF
>-|TRBV28|-|TRBJ1-1
TGTGCCAGCAGTCCGATTAGACAGACCCCGGGGTACACTGAAGCTTTCTTT
CASSPIRQTPGYTEAFF
>-|TRBV2|-|TRBJ2-2
TGTGCCAGCCTCTGGGGAAACACCGGGGAGCTGTTTTTT
CASLWGNTGELFF
>TRBD2|TRBV10-3|-|TRBJ2-3
TGTGCCACCAAGCGGGAGGTCACAGATACGCAGTATTTT
CATKREVTDTQYF
>TRBD2|TRBV29-1|once|TRBJ2-1
TGCAGCGTACAAGGACTAGCGGGGAATGAGCAGTTCTTC
CSVQGLAGNEQFF
>-|TRBV7-2|-|TRBJ1-1
TGTGCCAGCAGCTTAGTTCAACTAACTGAAGCTTTCTTT
CASSLVQLTEAFF
>TRBD2|TRBV5-1|-|TRBJ2-1
TGCGCCAGCAGCTTGGCCACTAGCGGGAGCTCCTACAATGAGCAGTTCTTC
CASSLATSGSSYNEQFF
>TRBD2|TRBV7-6|-|TRBJ2-5
TGTGCCAGCAGCCTGAGGCGTTTGACTAGCGGGAGAGAACCGCAAGAGACCCAGTACTTC
CASSLRRLTSGREPQETQYF
>-|TRBV30|once|TRBJ1-5
TGTGCCTGGAGTCTTGGGGCAGGGAGTTATCAGCCCCAGCATTTT
CAWSLGAGSYQPQHF
>-|TRBV4-2|-|TRBJ1-1
TGTGCCAGCAGCCAGAGGGGCAGGGACACTGAAGCTTTCTTT
CASSQRGRDTEAFF
>-|TRBV7-2|-|TRBJ1-3
TGTGCCAGCAGCTTAGGGGTGCCTGGAAACACCATATATTTT
CASSLGVPGNTIYF
>-|TRBV28|-|TRBJ1-2
TGTGCCAGCAGTTTGGCGGGGCCGGGGGGCTACACCTTC
CASSLAGPGGYTF
>-|TRBV20-1|-|TRBJ1-1
TGCAGTGCTACCGGGGGCACTGAAGCTTTCTTT
CSATGGTEAFF
>TRBD1|TRBV24-1|-|TRBJ1-2
TGTGCCACCAGTGATACGACTAGAGGGGGCGGAATTGGTGGCTACACCTTC
CATSDTTRGGGIGGYTF
>TRBD2|TRBV5-1|-|TRBJ2-5
TGCGCCAGCAGCCCAGGACTAGCGGCTCAGGAGACCCAGTACTTC
CASSPGLAAQETQYF
>-|TRBV6-5|-|TRBJ1-5
TGTGCCACCCGAACAGCGGGGGCGAGCAATCAGCCCCAGCATTTT
CATRTAGASNQPQHF
>-|TRBV29-1|-|TRBJ1-1
TGCAGCGTTGAAGAACGAGGTTGGAGCACTGAAGCTTTCTTT
CSVEERGWSTEAFF
>TRBD2|TRBV5-5|-|TRBJ2-7
TGTGCCAGCAGGGACCGCACTAGCGGGAAAACCTACGAGCAGTACTTC
CASRDRTSGKTYEQYF
>-|TRBV2|-|TRBJ2-7
TGTGCCAGCAGACTCCTTGAGAAGTCCTACGAGCAGTACTTC
CASRLLEKSYEQYF
>-|TRBV7-9|-|TRBJ1-5
TGTGCCAGCAGTGGACAGAATCAGCCCCAGCATTTT
CASSGQNQPQHF
>TRBD1|TRBV14|-|TRBJ2-7
TGTGCCAGCAGCCAAATGTGGACAGGGTCTGCCGAGCAGTACTTC
CASSQMWTGSAEQYF